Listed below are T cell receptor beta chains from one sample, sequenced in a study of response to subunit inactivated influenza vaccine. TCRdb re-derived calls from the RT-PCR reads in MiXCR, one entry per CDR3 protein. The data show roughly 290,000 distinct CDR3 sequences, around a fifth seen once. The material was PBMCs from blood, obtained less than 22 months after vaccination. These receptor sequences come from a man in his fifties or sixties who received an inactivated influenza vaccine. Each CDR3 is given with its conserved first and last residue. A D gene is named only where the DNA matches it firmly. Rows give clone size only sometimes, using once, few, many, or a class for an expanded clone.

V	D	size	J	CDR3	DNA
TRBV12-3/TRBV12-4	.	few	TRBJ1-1	CASRIMNTEAFF	TGTGCCAGCAGGATTATGAACACTGAAGCTTTCTTT
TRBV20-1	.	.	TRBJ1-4	CSALDGLKGSNEKLFF	TGCAGTGCTCTGGACGGTCTGAAGGGGTCTAATGAAAAACTGTTTTTT
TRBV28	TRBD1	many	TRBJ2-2	CASTPSGTGNTGELFF	TGTGCCAGCACCCCATCCGGGACAGGGAACACCGGGGAGCTGTTTTTT
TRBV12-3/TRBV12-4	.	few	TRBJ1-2	CASSLETYRARSYGYTF	TGTGCCAGCAGTTTGGAGACATACAGGGCCAGGAGCTATGGCTACACCTTC
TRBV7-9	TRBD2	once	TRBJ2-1	CAIRSGKGYNEQFF	TGTGCCATCAGAAGCGGGAAAGGTTACAATGAGCAGTTCTTC
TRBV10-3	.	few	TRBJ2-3	CAISEGTTQYF	TGTGCCATCAGTGAAGGCACTACGCAGTATTTT
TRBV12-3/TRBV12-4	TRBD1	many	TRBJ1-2	CASRETGRYGYTF	TGTGCCAGCCGCGAGACAGGGCGGTATGGCTACACCTTC
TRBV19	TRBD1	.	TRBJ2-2	CASSLDRGRSIEELFF	TGTGCCAGTAGTCTTGACAGGGGGCGTTCCATCGAGGAGCTGTTTTTT
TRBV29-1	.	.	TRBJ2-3	CSVDPGRAHSTDTQYF	TGCAGCGTTGATCCGGGACGGGCCCATAGCACAGATACGCAGTATTTT
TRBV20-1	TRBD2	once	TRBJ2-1	CSASRLTSGISYNEQFF	TGCAGTGCTTCACGATTGACTAGCGGGATCTCCTACAATGAGCAGTTCTTC
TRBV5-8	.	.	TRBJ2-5	CASSFSKRVQYF	TGTGCCAGCAGCTTCAGTAAACGGGTCCAGTACTTC